This T cell receptor beta chain is drawn from a study of T cell responses to AZD1222 COVID-19 vaccine. Sequencing used immunoSEQ multiplex PCR; TCRdb keeps in-frame clones, though not all of them. The table includes about 130,000 clones, around 84% detected once. In germline, CDR1 is SNHLY, CDR2 FYNNEI. Trimming cost V 5 bases and J 5 bases, with 9 bases left between them. CDR3 length: 12 amino acids. This clonotype was obtained from an adult in good health. This chain uses TRBV2 with TRBJ1-2, with no clear D. Material: peripheral blood, obtained on day 0 of AZD1222 vaccination. CDR3 region: CASSPEGYGYTF. The CDR3 DNA reads TGTGCCAGCAGTCCCGAGGGATATGGCTACACCTTC. The variable domain in full, with the rest retrieved from reference TRBV2 and TRBJ1-2, is EPEVTQTPSHQVTQMGQEVILRCVPISNHLYFYWYRQILGQKVEFLVSFYNNEISEKSEIFDDQFSVERPDGSNFTLKIRSTKLEDSAMYFCASSPEGYGYTFGSGTRLTVV.